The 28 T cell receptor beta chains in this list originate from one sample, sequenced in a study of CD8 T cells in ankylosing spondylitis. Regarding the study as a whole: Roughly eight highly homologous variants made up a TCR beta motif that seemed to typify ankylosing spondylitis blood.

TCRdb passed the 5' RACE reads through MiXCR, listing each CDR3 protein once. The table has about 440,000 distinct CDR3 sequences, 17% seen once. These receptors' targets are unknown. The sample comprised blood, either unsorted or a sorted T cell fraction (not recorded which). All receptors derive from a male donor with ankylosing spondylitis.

The CDR3 region is CASSQAAGGYGYTF. The CDR3 nucleotides read TGTGCCAGCAGCCAGGCTGCAGGGGGCTATGGCTACACCTTC. The chain recombines TRBV4-2 with TRBJ1-2; 7 nucleotides agree with TRBD1. V shed 3 bases, J shed 4 bases, and the junction held 5 bases outside the gene matches. The germline V gene has CDR1 LGHNA and CDR2 YNFKEQ. This CDR3 has 14 residues.

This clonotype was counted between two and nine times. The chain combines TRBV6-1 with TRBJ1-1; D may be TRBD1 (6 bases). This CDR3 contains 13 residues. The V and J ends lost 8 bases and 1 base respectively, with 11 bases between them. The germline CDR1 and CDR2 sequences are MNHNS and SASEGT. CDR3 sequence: CASPTRGNTEAFF. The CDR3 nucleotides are TGTGCCAGCCCTACCAGGGGGAACACTGAAGCTTTCTTT.

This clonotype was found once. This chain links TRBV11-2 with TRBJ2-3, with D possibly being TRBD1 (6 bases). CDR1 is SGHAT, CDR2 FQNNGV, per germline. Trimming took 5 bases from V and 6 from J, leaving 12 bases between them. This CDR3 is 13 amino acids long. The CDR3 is CASSETGSDTQYF. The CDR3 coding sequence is TGTGCCAGCAGCGAGACAGGTTCCGATACGCAGTATTTT.

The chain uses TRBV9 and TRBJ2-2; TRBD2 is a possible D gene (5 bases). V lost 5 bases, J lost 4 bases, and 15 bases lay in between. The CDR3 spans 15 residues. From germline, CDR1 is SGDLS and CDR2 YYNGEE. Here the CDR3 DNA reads TGTGCCAGCAGTACAACTAGGCGTGGCACCGGGGAGCTGTTTTTT. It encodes CASSTTRRGTGELFF.

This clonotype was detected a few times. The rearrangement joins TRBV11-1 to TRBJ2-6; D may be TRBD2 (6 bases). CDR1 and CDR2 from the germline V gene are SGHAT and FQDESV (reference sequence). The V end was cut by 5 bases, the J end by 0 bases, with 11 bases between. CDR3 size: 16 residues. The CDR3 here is CASSRDFSSGANVLTF. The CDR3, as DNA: TGTGCCAGCAGCCGGGACTTTAGCTCTGGGGCCAACGTCCTGACTTTC.

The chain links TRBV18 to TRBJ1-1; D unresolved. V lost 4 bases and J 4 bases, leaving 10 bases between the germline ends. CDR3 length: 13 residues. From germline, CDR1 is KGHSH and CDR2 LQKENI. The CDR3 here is CASSLVMGTEAFF. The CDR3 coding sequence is TGTGCCAGCTCACTTGTAATGGGCACTGAAGCTTTCTTT.

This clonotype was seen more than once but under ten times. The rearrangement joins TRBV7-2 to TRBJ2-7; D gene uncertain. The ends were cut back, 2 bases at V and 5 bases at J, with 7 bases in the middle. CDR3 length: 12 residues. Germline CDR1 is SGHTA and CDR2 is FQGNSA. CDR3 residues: CASSLKGNEQYF. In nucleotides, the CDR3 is TGTGCCAGCAGCTTAAAGGGCAACGAGCAGTACTTC.

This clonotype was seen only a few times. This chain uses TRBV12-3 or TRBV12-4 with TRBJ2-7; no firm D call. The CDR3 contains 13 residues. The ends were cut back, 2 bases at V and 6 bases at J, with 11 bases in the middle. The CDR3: CASSLTPSGEQYF. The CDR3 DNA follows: TGTGCCAGCAGTTTAACCCCATCGGGCGAGCAGTACTTC.

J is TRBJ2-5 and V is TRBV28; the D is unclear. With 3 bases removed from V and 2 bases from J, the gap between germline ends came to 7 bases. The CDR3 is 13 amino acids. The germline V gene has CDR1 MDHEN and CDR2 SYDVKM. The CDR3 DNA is TGTGCCAGCAGTTTCAACAGACAAGAGACCCAGTACTTC. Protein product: CASSFNRQETQYF.

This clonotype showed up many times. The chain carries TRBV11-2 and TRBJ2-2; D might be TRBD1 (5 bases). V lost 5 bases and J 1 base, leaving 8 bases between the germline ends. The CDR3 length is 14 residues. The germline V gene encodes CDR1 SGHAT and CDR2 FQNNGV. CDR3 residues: CASSRGLNTGELFF. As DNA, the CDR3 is TGTGCCAGCAGCAGGGGCTTGAACACCGGGGAGCTGTTTTTT.

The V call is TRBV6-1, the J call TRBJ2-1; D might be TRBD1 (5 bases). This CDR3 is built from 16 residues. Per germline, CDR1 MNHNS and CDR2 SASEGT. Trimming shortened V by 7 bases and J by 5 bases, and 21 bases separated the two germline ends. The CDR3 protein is CASIPRVTSGNNEQFF. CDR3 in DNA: TGTGCCAGCATTCCCAGGGTAACGTCAGGAAACAATGAGCAGTTCTTC.

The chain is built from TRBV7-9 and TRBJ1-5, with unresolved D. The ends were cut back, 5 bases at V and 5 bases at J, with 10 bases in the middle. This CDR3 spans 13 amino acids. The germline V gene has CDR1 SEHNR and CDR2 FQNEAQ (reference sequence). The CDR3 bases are TGTGCCAGCAGCCCCAACGCGGATCAGCCCCAGCATTTT. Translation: CASSPNADQPQHF.

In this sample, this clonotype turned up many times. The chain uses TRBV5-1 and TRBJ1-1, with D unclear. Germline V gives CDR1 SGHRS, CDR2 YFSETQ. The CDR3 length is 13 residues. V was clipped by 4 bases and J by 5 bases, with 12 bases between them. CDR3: CASSPAVGTEAFF. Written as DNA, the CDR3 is TGCGCCAGCAGCCCCGCGGTTGGTACTGAAGCTTTCTTT.

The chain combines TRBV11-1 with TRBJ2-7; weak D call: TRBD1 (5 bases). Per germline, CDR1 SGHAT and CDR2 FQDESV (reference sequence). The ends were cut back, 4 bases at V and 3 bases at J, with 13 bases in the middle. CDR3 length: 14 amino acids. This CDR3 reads CASSSERQNYEQYF. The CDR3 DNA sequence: TGTGCCAGCAGCTCGGAGAGACAGAACTACGAGCAGTACTTC.

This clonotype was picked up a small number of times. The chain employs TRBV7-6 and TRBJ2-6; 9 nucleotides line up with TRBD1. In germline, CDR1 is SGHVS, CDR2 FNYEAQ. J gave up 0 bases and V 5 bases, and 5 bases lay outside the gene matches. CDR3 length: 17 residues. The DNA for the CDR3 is TGTGCCAGCAGCAAGGGACAGGGAAACTCTGGGGCCAACGTCCTGACTTTC. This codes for CASSKGQGNSGANVLTF.

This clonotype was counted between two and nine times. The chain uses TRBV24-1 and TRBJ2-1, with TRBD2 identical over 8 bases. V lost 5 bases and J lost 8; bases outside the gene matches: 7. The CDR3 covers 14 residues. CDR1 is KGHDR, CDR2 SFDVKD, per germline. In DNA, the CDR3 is TGTGCCACCAGTGTCGGGACTAGGTTCGATGAGCAGTTCTTC. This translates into CATSVGTRFDEQFF.

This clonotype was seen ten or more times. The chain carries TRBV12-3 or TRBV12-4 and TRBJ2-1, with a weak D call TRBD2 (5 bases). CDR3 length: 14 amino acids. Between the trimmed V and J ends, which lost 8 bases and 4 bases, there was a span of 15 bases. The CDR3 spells CASGDGNQYNEQFF. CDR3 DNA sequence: TGTGCCAGCGGCGACGGGAACCAATACAATGAGCAGTTCTTC.

This CDR3 is CASSARVGSYEQYF. Written as DNA, the CDR3 is TGTGCCAGCAGTGCTCGGGTCGGGTCTTACGAGCAGTACTTC. The chain is built from TRBV25-1 and TRBJ2-7; D not certain. V gave up 4 bases and J gave up 4 bases, with 14 bases separating them. Germline V lookup: CDR1 MGHDK, CDR2 SYGVNS. This CDR3 is 14 amino acids long.

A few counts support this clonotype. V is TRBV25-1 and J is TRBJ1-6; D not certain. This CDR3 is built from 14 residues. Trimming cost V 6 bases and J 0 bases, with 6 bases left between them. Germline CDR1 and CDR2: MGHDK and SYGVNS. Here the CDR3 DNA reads TGTGCCAGCAGGGTCAGCTCCTATAATTCACCCCTCCACTTT. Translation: CASRVSSYNSPLHF.

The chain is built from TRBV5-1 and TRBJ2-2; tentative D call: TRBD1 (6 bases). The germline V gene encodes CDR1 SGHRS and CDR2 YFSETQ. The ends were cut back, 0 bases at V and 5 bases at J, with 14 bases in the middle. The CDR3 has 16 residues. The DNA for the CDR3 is TGCGCCAGCAGCTTGGAGAGGGGGAAGGTGACCGGGGAGCTGTTTTTT. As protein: CASSLERGKVTGELFF.

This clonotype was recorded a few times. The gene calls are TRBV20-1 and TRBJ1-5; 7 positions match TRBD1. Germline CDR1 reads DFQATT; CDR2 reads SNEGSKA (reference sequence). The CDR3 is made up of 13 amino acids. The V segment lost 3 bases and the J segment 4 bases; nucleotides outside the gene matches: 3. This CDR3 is CSASGDRNQPQHF. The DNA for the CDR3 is TGCAGTGCTAGTGGGGACAGAAATCAGCCCCAGCATTTT.

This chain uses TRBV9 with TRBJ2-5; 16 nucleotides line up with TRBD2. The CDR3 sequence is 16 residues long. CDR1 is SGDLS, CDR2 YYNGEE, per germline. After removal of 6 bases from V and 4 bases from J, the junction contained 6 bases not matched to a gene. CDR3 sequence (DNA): TGTGCCAGCACGGGGACTAGCGGGGGGGCCGGAGAGACCCAGTACTTC. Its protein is CASTGTSGGAGETQYF. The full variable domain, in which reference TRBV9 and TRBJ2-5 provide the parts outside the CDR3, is DSGVTQTPKHLITATGQRVTLRCSPRSGDLSVYWYQQSLDQGLQFLIQYYNGEERAKGNILERFSAQQFPDLHSELNLSSLELGDSALYFCASTGTSGGAGETQYFGPGTRLLVL.

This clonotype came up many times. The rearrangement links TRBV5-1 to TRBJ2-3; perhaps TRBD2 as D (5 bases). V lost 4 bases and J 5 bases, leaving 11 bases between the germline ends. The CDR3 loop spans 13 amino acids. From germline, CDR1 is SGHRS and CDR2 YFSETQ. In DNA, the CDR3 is TGCGCCAGCAGCCAGATTGGGAGAGATACGCAGTATTTT. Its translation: CASSQIGRDTQYF.

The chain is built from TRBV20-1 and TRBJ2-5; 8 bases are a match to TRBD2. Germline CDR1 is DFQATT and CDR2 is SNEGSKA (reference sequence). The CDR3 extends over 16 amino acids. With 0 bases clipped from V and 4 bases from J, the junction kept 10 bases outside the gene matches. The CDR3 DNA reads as TGCAGTGCTAGAGATCCATTCGGGGGGGCGGGAGAGACCCAGTACTTC. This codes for CSARDPFGGAGETQYF.

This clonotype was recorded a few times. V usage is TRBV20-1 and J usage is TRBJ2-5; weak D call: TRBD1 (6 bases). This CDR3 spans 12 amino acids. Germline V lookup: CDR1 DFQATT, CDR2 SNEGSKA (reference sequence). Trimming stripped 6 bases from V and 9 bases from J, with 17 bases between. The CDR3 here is CSARLPPGAQYF. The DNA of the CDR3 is TGCAGTGCACGGCTACCGCCAGGGGCCCAGTACTTC.

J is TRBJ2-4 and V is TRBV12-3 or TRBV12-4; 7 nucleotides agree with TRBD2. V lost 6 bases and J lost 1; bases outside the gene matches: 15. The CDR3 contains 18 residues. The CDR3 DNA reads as TGTGCCAGCAGCCACGGGACTATTTCGCGGTCGGCCAAAAACATTCAGTACTTC. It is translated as CASSHGTISRSAKNIQYF.

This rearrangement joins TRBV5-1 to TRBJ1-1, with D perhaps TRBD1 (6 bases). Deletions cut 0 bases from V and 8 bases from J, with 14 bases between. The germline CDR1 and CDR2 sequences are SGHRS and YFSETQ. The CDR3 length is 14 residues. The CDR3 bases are TGCGCCAGCAGCTTGGGGGCAGGGGCGAAGGAAGCTTTCTTT. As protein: CASSLGAGAKEAFF.

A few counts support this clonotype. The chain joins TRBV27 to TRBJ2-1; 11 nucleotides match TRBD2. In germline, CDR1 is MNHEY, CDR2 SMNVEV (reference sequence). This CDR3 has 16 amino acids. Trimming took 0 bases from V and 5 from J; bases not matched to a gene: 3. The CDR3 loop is CASSLSSGRAHNEQFF. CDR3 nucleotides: TGTGCCAGCAGTTTATCTAGCGGGAGGGCCCACAATGAGCAGTTCTTC.